One sample yielded the 19 T cell receptor beta chains listed below, sequenced in a study of T-cell reconstitution after alpha-beta-depleted transplantation in children. The library targeted TCRbeta and was prepared with unique molecular identifiers. TCRdb reanalysed the PCR reads using MiXCR and keeps one entry per CDR3 protein. The profile covers hundreds of thousands of distinct CDR3 sequences, with less than 15% appearing a single time and roughly 0.84% taken by the ten largest. The material was PBMCs, obtained before TCRalphabeta/CD19-depleted stem cell transplant. The receptors stem from a girl aged 2 to 9 with congenital amegakaryocytic thrombocytopenia, due to receive a stem cell transplant.

This clonotype was observed many times. The chain joins TRBV20-1 to TRBJ2-5; 10 bases match TRBD2. In germline, CDR1 is DFQATT, CDR2 SNEGSKA (reference sequence). V was clipped by 0 bases and J by 6 bases; unmatched bases: 7. The CDR3 loop spans 15 amino acids. This chain's CDR3 is CSAREWLAGDQTQYF. CDR3 DNA sequence: TGCAGTGCTAGAGAGTGGCTAGCGGGAGATCAGACCCAGTACTTC.

This clonotype appeared a few times. This chain uses TRBV28 with TRBJ1-1; the match to TRBD1 covers 7 bases. The ends lost 4 bases at V and 8 bases at J; junction bases unmatched: 10. There are 14 residues in the CDR3. Germline CDR1 is MDHEN and CDR2 is SYDVKM. The CDR3 reads CASSSPTGKAEAFF. The CDR3, as DNA: TGTGCCAGCAGTTCCCCGACAGGGAAAGCCGAAGCTTTCTTT.

This clonotype was recorded a few times. CDR3 in amino acids: CSAARMGWDTEAFF. The CDR3 bases are TGCAGTGCCGCCAGAATGGGGTGGGACACTGAAGCTTTCTTT. The rearrangement joins TRBV20-1 to TRBJ1-1; D remains unclear. The germline gives CDR1 DFQATT, CDR2 SNEGSKA (reference sequence). The V and J ends lost 6 bases and 3 bases respectively, with 17 bases between them. The CDR3 consists of 14 residues.

This clonotype occurred many times. The V call is TRBV5-1, the J call TRBJ2-5, with D possibly TRBD2 on 5 matching bases. Germline-derived CDR1 and CDR2 are SGHRS and YFSETQ. This CDR3 comprises 15 residues. Trimming pared 0 bases from V and 2 bases from J, leaving 11 bases between. CDR3 sequence reads: CASSLDEGLQETQYF. CDR3 bases: TGCGCCAGCAGCTTGGATGAGGGTCTACAAGAGACCCAGTACTTC.

This clonotype was picked up many times. J is TRBJ2-1 and V is TRBV5-1, with D tentatively TRBD1 (6 bases). Germline lookup yields CDR1 SGHRS and CDR2 YFSETQ. The CDR3 extends over 15 amino acids. The ends were cut back, 7 bases at V and 1 base at J, with 15 bases in the middle. The CDR3 bases are TGCGCCAGCGGGACATTGGAGGTTTCCTACAATGAGCAGTTCTTC. Protein: CASGTLEVSYNEQFF.

This clonotype was recorded at least ten times. The chain carries TRBV5-1 and TRBJ2-7, with TRBD1 as a possible D gene (6 bases). There are 15 residues in the CDR3. Germline CDR1 is SGHRS and CDR2 is YFSETQ. The V and J ends lost 5 bases and 2 bases respectively, with 17 bases between them. The CDR3 protein is CASSLQGWRTYEQYF. CDR3 nucleotides: TGCGCCAGCAGTTTGCAGGGGTGGCGGACCTACGAGCAGTACTTC.

The gene calls are TRBV28 and TRBJ2-3; D gene unclear. V lost 3 bases to trimming and J lost 3 bases, with 13 bases between them. Germline CDR1 and CDR2: MDHEN and SYDVKM. There are 15 residues in the CDR3. CDR3: CASSFGLVPTDTQYF. DNA for the CDR3: TGTGCCAGCAGTTTTGGCCTAGTTCCTACAGATACGCAGTATTTT.

Here the CDR3 reads CTFPEYGPRGVEQYF. The CDR3 coding sequence is TGCACCTTCCCAGAGTATGGCCCCAGGGGGGTCGAGCAGTACTTC. The chain couples TRBV20-1 to TRBJ2-7, with D possibly being TRBD1 (7 bases). The germline V gene has CDR1 DFQATT and CDR2 SNEGSKA (reference sequence). The CDR3 is 15 amino acids.

This clonotype was detected a few times. The genes are TRBV5-1 and TRBJ2-7, with 10 bases matching TRBD1. Looked up from germline, CDR1 is SGHRS and CDR2 is YFSETQ. This CDR3 is 15 amino acids long. With V trimmed by 4 bases and J by 0 bases, 4 bases remained unmatched. CDR3 sequence reads: CASSGWTGGSYEQYF. Here the CDR3 DNA reads TGCGCCAGCAGCGGATGGACAGGGGGCTCCTACGAGCAGTACTTC.

The J gene is TRBJ2-7, the V gene TRBV20-1; possibly TRBD1 for D (6 bases). This CDR3 is 13 amino acids long. V lost 0 bases to trimming and J lost 3 bases, with 9 bases between them. Germline CDR1 and CDR2: DFQATT and SNEGSKA (reference sequence). CDR3 coding DNA: TGCAGTGCTAGAGAACAGGGCAGCTACGAGCAGTACTTC. Its protein is CSAREQGSYEQYF.

This clonotype was seen many times. V usage is TRBV5-1 and J usage is TRBJ1-1; the D gene is possibly TRBD1 (5 bases). The germline CDR1 and CDR2 sequences are SGHRS and YFSETQ. The CDR3 contains 15 residues. Trimming left V 5 bases short and J 3 bases short, with 17 bases between. CDR3 DNA sequence: TGCGCCAGCAGAGGTGCCGGGGCCCGTGACACTGAAGCTTTCTTT. Protein: CASRGAGARDTEAFF.

This clonotype was seen a handful of times. The V gene is TRBV20-1, the J gene TRBJ2-7; 7 bases agree with TRBD2. Germline CDR1 is DFQATT and CDR2 is SNEGSKA (reference sequence). This CDR3 is built from 15 residues. The V segment lost 4 bases and the J segment 3 bases; nucleotides outside the gene matches: 12. CDR3 sequence (DNA): TGCAGTGCTAAGAGTGATGGACCGGGGGGCTACGAGCAGTACTTC. Translation: CSAKSDGPGGYEQYF.

This clonotype has a handful of counts. The V and J genes are TRBV5-5 and TRBJ2-5; 9 bases are a match to TRBD2. V shed 2 bases and J 5 bases; nucleotides not matched to a gene: 10. This CDR3 region has 16 residues. CDR1 and CDR2 from the germline V gene are SGHKS and YYEKEE (reference sequence). The DNA for the CDR3 is TGTGCCAGCAGCTTCAGAGCGGGAGGAGGTTCCGAGACCCAGTACTTC. Translation gives CASSFRAGGGSETQYF.

This clonotype came up many times. The V gene is TRBV20-1, the J gene TRBJ2-3; 7 bases are shared with TRBD1. Unmatched junction bases numbered 12, after V lost 1 base and J lost 2 bases. Germline assignment: CDR1 DFQATT and CDR2 SNEGSKA (reference sequence). The CDR3 extends over 17 amino acids. CDR3 DNA: TGCAGTGCTAGAGCACTATTCCGGGACAGACACACAGATACGCAGTATTTT. Its translation: CSARALFRDRHTDTQYF.

This clonotype appeared many times. This rearrangement joins TRBV5-1 to TRBJ1-1; 9 bases match TRBD1. The CDR3 is made up of 17 amino acids. The V segment lost 0 bases and the J segment 1 base; nucleotides outside the gene matches: 7. Per germline, CDR1 SGHRS and CDR2 YFSETQ. The CDR3 coding sequence is TGCGCCAGCAGCTTGGGAACAGGGGGCCTGGGGAACACTGAAGCTTTCTTT. Translation: CASSLGTGGLGNTEAFF.

This clonotype has ten or more counts. The chain carries TRBV5-1 and TRBJ2-1; 9 bases match TRBD1. After removal of 3 bases from V and 8 bases from J, the junction contained 6 bases not matched to a gene. The CDR3 covers 14 residues. Germline lookup yields CDR1 SGHRS and CDR2 YFSETQ. The CDR3 DNA sequence: TGCGCCAGCAGCTACCGGGACAGGGTGGATGAGCAGTTCTTC. Translated: CASSYRDRVDEQFF.

V and J are TRBV6-4 and TRBJ2-3, with unresolved D. Trimming removed 2 bases at V and 0 bases at J, with 6 bases between. Germline assignment: CDR1 MRHNA and CDR2 SNTAGT. The CDR3 covers 14 residues. The CDR3 reads CASSDGASTDTQYF. In nucleotides, the CDR3 is TGTGCCAGCAGTGACGGTGCTAGCACAGATACGCAGTATTTT.

This clonotype was observed many times. The chain joins TRBV15 to TRBJ2-3; unclear D gene. Trimming removed 1 base from V and 2 bases from J, with 7 bases in between. This CDR3 contains 14 residues. The germline gives CDR1 LNHNV, CDR2 YYDKDF (reference sequence). The DNA of the CDR3 is TGTGCCACCAGCAGAGTGGCCTCCACAGATACGCAGTATTTT. Translated: CATSRVASTDTQYF.

This chain links TRBV11-2 with TRBJ2-7; 9 bases match TRBD1. CDR3 length equals 14 residues. Germline V gene lookup returns CDR1 SGHAT and CDR2 FQNNGV. With 5 bases clipped from V and 3 bases from J, the junction kept 5 bases outside the gene matches. DNA of the CDR3: TGTGCCAGCAGCGGTGGGACAGGGAACTACGAGCAGTACTTC. Translated: CASSGGTGNYEQYF.